These 29 T cell receptor beta chains came from one sample sequenced in a study of cytomegalovirus exposure and HLA in healthy donors. Only in-frame clones appear in the TCRdb table, and some are missing; sequencing was by immunoSEQ multiplex PCR. The data contain some 170,000 clones, 86% of them singletons. Specimen: PBMCs. All receptors derive from a man in his late teens or twenties in good health and CMV-seropositive.

The CDR3 DNA is TGTGCCAGCAGCTGGGGGGGCGCAGATACGCAGTATTTT. Protein: CASSWGGADTQYF. The chain recombines TRBV5-4 with TRBJ2-3; possibly TRBD2 for D (7 bases). The ends were cut back, 3 bases at V and 4 bases at J, with 9 bases in the middle. Germline CDR1 is SGHNT and CDR2 is YYREEE (reference sequence). The CDR3 has 13 residues. The whole variable domain, filled in from reference TRBV5-4 and TRBJ2-3, reads ETGVTQSPTHLIKTRGQQVTLRCSSQSGHNTVSWYQQALGQGPQFIFQYYREEENGRGNFPPRFSGLQFPNYSSELNVNALELDDSALYLCASSWGGADTQYFGPGTRLTVL.

This chain joins TRBV6-5 and TRBJ2-1; a weak D match, TRBD1 (6 bases). Trimming took off 6 bases at V and 7 bases at J, with 22 bases between the two ends. CDR1 is MNHEY, CDR2 SVGAGI, per germline. The CDR3 contains 16 residues. The CDR3 loop is CASRYTGTTPRNEQFF. The CDR3 coding sequence is TGTGCCAGCAGATACACCGGGACAACCCCAAGGAATGAGCAGTTCTTC.

The J gene is TRBJ2-5, the V gene TRBV6-5, with D maybe TRBD2 (5 bases). Germline CDR1 and CDR2: MNHEY and SVGAGI. This CDR3 region has 13 residues. The germline V and J ends were trimmed by 5 bases and 5 bases, with 12 bases remaining between them. Here the CDR3 reads CASSPGVWETQYF. CDR3 sequence (DNA): TGTGCCAGCAGTCCCGGGGTTTGGGAGACCCAGTACTTC.

The chain links TRBV5-1 to TRBJ1-5, with 9 bases aligning to TRBD1. Germline lookup yields CDR1 SGHRS and CDR2 YFSETQ. The CDR3 totals 16 residues. Losses at the gene ends were 0 bases for V and 5 bases for J; bases not matched to a gene: 6. CDR3 sequence reads: CASSLGTGVGDQPQHF. The CDR3 coding sequence is TGCGCCAGCAGCTTGGGGACAGGGGTCGGAGATCAGCCCCAGCATTTT. The full variable domain, with the rest looked up from reference TRBV5-1 and TRBJ1-5, is KAGVTQTPRYLIKTRGQQVTLSCSPISGHRSVSWYQQTPGQGLQFLFEYFSETQRNKGNFPGRFSGRQFSNSRSEMNVSTLELGDSALYLCASSLGTGVGDQPQHFGDGTRLSIL.

The gene calls are TRBV18 and TRBJ1-1; D is ambiguous. V was trimmed by 3 bases and J by 8 bases, leaving 16 bases between them. From germline, CDR1 is KGHSH and CDR2 LQKENI. The CDR3 totals 14 residues. The CDR3 DNA is TGTGCCAGCTCACCCGAGACCACCCTAGTCGAAGCTTTCTTT. It is translated as CASSPETTLVEAFF.

In this sample, this clone turned up a few times. The V gene is TRBV9, the J gene TRBJ2-2; 7 bases agree with TRBD1. The germline V gene has CDR1 SGDLS and CDR2 YYNGEE. V trimming: 7 bases; J trimming: 5 bases; junction bases outside the gene matches: 5. The CDR3 extends over 13 amino acids. CDR3 sequence reads: CASRQGWTGELFF. DNA of the CDR3: TGTGCCAGCCGACAGGGTTGGACCGGGGAGCTGTTTTTT.

This clone was seen only a few times. This sample also contains other DNA sequences that code for the same CDR3. The chain joins TRBV28 to TRBJ2-7; unclear D gene. CDR3 length: 11 residues. Looked up from germline, CDR1 is MDHEN and CDR2 is SYDVKM. The V gene lost 1 base and the J gene lost 7 bases, with 5 bases spanning the gap. The CDR3 sequence is CASSLSREQYF. CDR3 in DNA: TGTGCCAGCAGTTTATCGCGGGAGCAGTACTTC.

This clone was observed a handful of times. The chain employs TRBV27 and TRBJ1-2; possible D gene TRBD1, 5 bases. The CDR3 length is 12 residues. V lost 0 bases, J lost 10 bases, and 9 bases lay in between. Germline V gene data show CDR1 as MNHEY and CDR2 as SMNVEV (reference sequence). CDR3 coding DNA: TGTGCCAGCAGTTTATCGGGGCGGCACTACACCTTC. It codes for CASSLSGRHYTF.

The chain employs TRBV7-2 and TRBJ2-7; the D gene is possibly TRBD1 (9 bases). CDR1 SGHTA and CDR2 FQGNSA come from the germline V gene. The CDR3 has 19 residues. Trimming shortened V by 0 bases and J by 0 bases, and 21 bases separated the two germline ends. In nucleotides, the CDR3 is TGTGCCAGCAGCTTAGCCCCGGGGGGGACAGGGACCCCCTCCTACGAGCAGTACTTC. Encoded protein: CASSLAPGGTGTPSYEQYF.

V gene TRBV25-1 combines with J gene TRBJ1-2, with D perhaps TRBD1 (5 bases). Germline CDR1 is MGHDK and CDR2 is SYGVNS. The CDR3 length is 15 residues. The V end was cut by 2 bases, the J end by 2 bases, with 12 bases between. CDR3 DNA sequence: TGTGCCAGCAGTGAAGTCGCAGGGCCAAACTATGGCTACACCTTC. The encoded protein is CASSEVAGPNYGYTF.

The CDR3 sequence is CASSPEGAAGNTIYF. CDR3 nucleotides: TGTGCCAGCTCACCCGAGGGAGCTGCAGGAAACACCATATATTTT. The V gene is TRBV18, the J gene TRBJ1-3; D is uncertain. This CDR3 contains 15 residues. CDR1 KGHSH and CDR2 LQKENI come from the germline V gene. Trimming took off 3 bases at V and 4 bases at J, with 13 bases between the two ends.

Here the CDR3 DNA reads TGTGCCAGCAGCCGGAGGGACAGTTTCACCGGGGAGCTGTTTTTT. Translated, it gives CASSRRDSFTGELFF. The gene calls are TRBV9 and TRBJ2-2; D is possibly TRBD1 (7 bases). V was trimmed by 4 bases and J by 4 bases, leaving 14 bases between them. Germline V gives CDR1 SGDLS, CDR2 YYNGEE. The length of the CDR3 is 15 residues.

The V and J genes are TRBV7-3 and TRBJ2-7; TRBD2 is a possible D gene (5 bases). CDR1 is SGHTA, CDR2 FQGTGA, per germline. The CDR3 is made up of 15 amino acids. V was clipped by 1 base and J by 3 bases, with 13 bases between them. In DNA, the CDR3 is TGTGCCAGCAGCTTAAAGGGAGTAGACCACTACGAGCAGTACTTC. Translating gives CASSLKGVDHYEQYF.

This clone showed up just a few times. The V call is TRBV4-3, the J call TRBJ1-3; D unresolved. Between the trimmed V and J ends, which lost 0 bases and 2 bases, there was a span of 11 bases. This CDR3 has 16 amino acids. Germline CDR1 LGHNA, CDR2 YSLEER. CDR3 nucleotide sequence: TGCGCCAGCAGCCAAGACGGCGACTCGACTGGAAACACCATATATTTT. Amino acid sequence: CASSQDGDSTGNTIYF.

This clone has more than one count but fewer than ten. The chain couples TRBV15 to TRBJ1-2; tentatively, D is TRBD1 (6 bases). Germline CDR1 reads LNHNV; CDR2 reads YYDKDF (reference sequence). The CDR3 totals 13 residues. V lost 3 bases and J 6 bases, leaving 11 bases between the germline ends. The DNA for the CDR3 is TGTGCCACCAGCAGGCCTAAGGGGGATGGCTACACCTTC. Translation: CATSRPKGDGYTF.

The J gene is TRBJ2-5, the V gene TRBV7-2; 14 positions agree with TRBD2. Germline CDR1 reads SGHTA; CDR2 reads FQGNSA. The CDR3 is 18 residues long. The V segment lost 5 bases and the J segment 2 bases; nucleotides outside the gene matches: 10. The DNA of the CDR3 is TGTGCCAGCAGCCTGGGGACTAGCGGGGGAAAAATTCAAGAGACCCAGTACTTC. Its protein is CASSLGTSGGKIQETQYF.

This chain links TRBV28 with TRBJ2-2, with D possibly being TRBD1 (5 bases). The CDR3 runs 16 residues. Germline CDR1 reads MDHEN; CDR2 reads SYDVKM. V lost 0 bases and J lost 5, with 13 bases in between. CDR3 coding DNA: TGTGCCAGCAGTTTATGGGCAGGGAAATTGACCGGGGAGCTGTTTTTT. It is translated as CASSLWAGKLTGELFF.

The chain recombines TRBV4-3 with TRBJ2-6, with 7 bases aligning to TRBD1. The germline V gene encodes CDR1 LGHNA and CDR2 YSLEER. This CDR3 contains 18 residues. J lost 0 bases, V lost 1 base, and 6 bases had no gene match. CDR3 loop: CASSQGGTESSGANVLTF. CDR3 nucleotide sequence: TGCGCCAGCAGCCAAGGAGGGACAGAGAGCTCTGGGGCCAACGTCCTGACTTTC.

CDR3 amino acids: CASTPDRAGDIQYF. The CDR3 bases are TGTGCCAGCACTCCGGACAGGGCCGGGGACATTCAGTACTTC. V and J are TRBV2 and TRBJ2-4; 8 nucleotides line up with TRBD1. The trim removed 7 bases at V and 8 bases at J, leaving 10 bases unmatched. The CDR3 runs to 14 residues. The germline V gene has CDR1 SNHLY and CDR2 FYNNEI.

The chain couples TRBV11-2 to TRBJ2-1; TRBD2 matches at 8 bases. Germline V gene lookup returns CDR1 SGHAT and CDR2 FQNNGV. V lost 5 bases and J lost 3; bases outside the gene matches: 3. The CDR3 covers 14 residues. The CDR3 sequence: CASSPSGGYNEQFF. The CDR3 region has the DNA TGTGCCAGCAGCCCAAGCGGGGGCTACAATGAGCAGTTCTTC.

This chain connects TRBV4-3 to TRBJ2-7; the D gene is possibly TRBD2 (5 bases). Trimming left V 0 bases short and J 6 bases short, with 15 bases between. CDR3 size: 15 residues. CDR1 is LGHNA, CDR2 YSLEER, per germline. The CDR3 region is CASSQDLSGPREQYF. Here the CDR3 DNA reads TGCGCCAGCAGCCAAGATCTAAGCGGCCCCCGCGAGCAGTACTTC.

This chain connects TRBV4-3 to TRBJ2-7; 10 nucleotides line up with TRBD2. The trim removed 1 base at V and 2 bases at J, leaving 2 bases unmatched. The germline V gene encodes CDR1 LGHNA and CDR2 YSLEER. The CDR3 totals 15 residues. The CDR3 nucleotides are TGCGCCAGCAGCCAAGCTCTAGCGGGGGCCTACGAGCAGTACTTC. Translation: CASSQALAGAYEQYF.

The rearrangement links TRBV20-1 to TRBJ2-5, with a tentative D call TRBD2 (5 bases). Germline values: CDR1 DFQATT, CDR2 SNEGSKA (reference sequence). CDR3 size: 11 residues. V lost 6 bases to trimming and J lost 10 bases, with 15 bases between them. The CDR3 nucleotides are TGCAGTGCGCAGAGAGGGAGTTTCCAGTACTTC. Encoded protein: CSAQRGSFQYF.

As for this clone: This sample also contains other DNA sequences that code for the same CDR3. The CDR3 loop reads CASSVAGTEAFF. As DNA, the CDR3 is TGTGCCAGCAGCGTAGCGGGAACTGAAGCTTTCTTT. This sequence joins TRBV9 and TRBJ1-1; D gene uncertain. V was pared by 0 bases and J by 5 bases, with 5 bases between. This CDR3 contains 12 residues. Germline V CDR1 and CDR2: SGDLS, YYNGEE.

This clone was counted once. The chain carries TRBV20-1 and TRBJ1-2; 7 bases map to TRBD1. Looked up from germline, CDR1 is DFQATT and CDR2 is SNEGSKA (reference sequence). There are 10 residues in the CDR3. The V gene end was trimmed by 0 bases and the J gene end by 14 bases; junction bases not matched to a gene: 3. CDR3 amino acids: CSARDWTGTF. Written as DNA, the CDR3 is TGCAGTGCTAGAGATTGGACAGGAACCTTC.

The V call is TRBV27, the J call TRBJ2-4, with 7 bases that match TRBD2. Losses at the gene ends were 5 bases for V and 0 bases for J; bases not matched to a gene: 4. Germline values: CDR1 MNHEY, CDR2 SMNVEV (reference sequence). This CDR3 has 15 amino acids. The CDR3 DNA follows: TGTGCCAGCAGTCCTAAGCGGGAAGCCAAAAACATTCAGTACTTC. This translates into CASSPKREAKNIQYF.

A few counts support this clone. The same CDR3 arises from other DNA sequences in this sample as well. This sequence joins TRBV18 and TRBJ1-4; 10 nucleotides match TRBD1. CDR3 length equals 14 residues. The junction had 2 bases not matched to a gene; V was cut back by 2 bases and J by 8 bases. The germline V gene encodes CDR1 KGHSH and CDR2 LQKENI. The CDR3 reads CASSPGTGDEKLFF. The CDR3 bases are TGTGCCAGCTCACCAGGGACAGGGGACGAAAAACTGTTTTTT.

The V and J genes are TRBV7-2 and TRBJ2-3, with a weak D call TRBD1 (6 bases). The CDR3 covers 14 residues. Looked up from germline, CDR1 is SGHTA and CDR2 is FQGNSA. The V end lost 5 bases, the J end lost 3 bases, and 12 bases lay between the germline ends. Written as DNA, the CDR3 is TGTGCCAGCAGCCCGGACAGAGTTACAGATACGCAGTATTTT. Protein sequence: CASSPDRVTDTQYF.

V and J are TRBV7-6 and TRBJ1-1; TRBD1 aligns across 7 bases. Trimming cost V 5 bases and J 5 bases; bases outside gene matches: 20. Germline V gene sequence: CDR1 SGHVS, CDR2 FNYEAQ. The CDR3 is 18 residues long. The CDR3 DNA reads as TGTGCCAGCAGCCCTGGGGCGAAGAGGGACAGAACAAGAACTGAAGCTTTCTTT. Residues: CASSPGAKRDRTRTEAFF.